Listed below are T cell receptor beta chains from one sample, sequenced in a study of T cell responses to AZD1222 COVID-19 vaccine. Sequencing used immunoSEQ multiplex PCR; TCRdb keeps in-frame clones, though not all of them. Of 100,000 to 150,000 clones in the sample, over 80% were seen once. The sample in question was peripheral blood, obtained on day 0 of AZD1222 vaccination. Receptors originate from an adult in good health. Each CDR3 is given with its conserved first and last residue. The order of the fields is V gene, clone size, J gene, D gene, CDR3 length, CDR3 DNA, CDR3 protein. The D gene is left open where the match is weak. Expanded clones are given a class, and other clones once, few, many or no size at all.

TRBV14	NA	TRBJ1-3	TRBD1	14	TGTGCCAGCAGCCTCGGGACAGGGAGAAACACCATATATTTT	CASSLGTGRNTIYF
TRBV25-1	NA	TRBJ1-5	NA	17	TGTGCCAGCAGTGAAGCCCCGCAGGGCAATAGCAATCAGCCCCAGCATTTT	CASSEAPQGNSNQPQHF
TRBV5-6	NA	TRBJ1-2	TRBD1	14	TGTGCCAGCAGCTGGGACAGGGGGCTCTATGGCTACACCTTC	CASSWDRGLYGYTF
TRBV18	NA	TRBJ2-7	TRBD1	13	TGTGCCAGCGGACAGGGTCCCTCCTACGAGCAGTACTTC	CASGQGPSYEQYF
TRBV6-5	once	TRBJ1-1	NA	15	TGTGCCAGCAGTTACCAACCAACAGGGAACACTGAAGCTTTCTTT	CASSYQPTGNTEAFF
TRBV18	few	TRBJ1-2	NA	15	TGTGCCAGCTCACCGGGCAGCCTCCTTAACTATGGCTACACCTTC	CASSPGSLLNYGYTF
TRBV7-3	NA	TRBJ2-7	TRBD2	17	TGTGCCAGCAGCTTAACTTCATTGAGACTAGCGTCCCACGAGCAGTACTTC	CASSLTSLRLASHEQYF
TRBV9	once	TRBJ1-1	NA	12	TGTGCCAGCAGCGCCTCAGGGGCCGAAGCTTTCTTT	CASSASGAEAFF
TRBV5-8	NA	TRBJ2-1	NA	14	TGTGCCAGCACTAGAAAGATGGAATACAATGAGCAGTTCTTC	CASTRKMEYNEQFF
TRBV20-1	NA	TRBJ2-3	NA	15	TGCAGTGCTAGTGGGGGGTCCTACCTCACAGATACGCAGTATTTT	CSASGGSYLTDTQYF
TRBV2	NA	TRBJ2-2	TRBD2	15	TGTGCCAGCAGTTTGAGCGGGAGGCCAACCGGGGAGCTGTTTTTT	CASSLSGRPTGELFF
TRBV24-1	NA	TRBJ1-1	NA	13	TGTGCCACCAGTGAACAGGCCGACACTGAAGCTTTCTTT	CATSEQADTEAFF
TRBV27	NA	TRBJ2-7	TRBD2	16	TGTGCCAGCAGTTTATCGACTAGCGGGAGCTCCTACGAGCAGTACTTC	CASSLSTSGSSYEQYF
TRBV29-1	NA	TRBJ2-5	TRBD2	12	TGCAGCGTTGTTGGCGGGGGGGAGACCCAGTACTTC	CSVVGGGETQYF
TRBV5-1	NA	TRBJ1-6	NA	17	TGCGCCAGCAGCTTGGTGGGGTCCGACAGGACGGATTCACCCCTCCACTTT	CASSLVGSDRTDSPLHF
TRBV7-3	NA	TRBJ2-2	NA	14	TGTGCCAGCGCACAGGGTAGCATGCCCGGGGAGCTGTTTTTT	CASAQGSMPGELFF
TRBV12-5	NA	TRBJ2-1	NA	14	TGTGCTAGTGGAACACAGAAAACCTACAATGAGCAGTTCTTC	CASGTQKTYNEQFF
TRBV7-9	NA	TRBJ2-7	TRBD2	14	TGTGCCAGCAGCCCGATAGCGGGACCCTACGAGCAGTACTTC	CASSPIAGPYEQYF
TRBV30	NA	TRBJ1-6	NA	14	TGTGCCTGGACGAAAAGGGTTGGTAATTCACCCCTCCACTTT	CAWTKRVGNSPLHF
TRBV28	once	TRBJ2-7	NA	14	TGTGCCAGCAGTTCTGAGACGGACTCCTACGAGCAGTACTTC	CASSSETDSYEQYF
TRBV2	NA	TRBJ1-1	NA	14	TGTGCCAGCAGTGAACAGGGACTTACCAAGGGGGCTTTCTTT	CASSEQGLTKGAFF
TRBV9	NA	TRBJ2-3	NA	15	TGTGCCAGCAGCGTGGGGGGAAAGAGCACAGATACGCAGTATTTT	CASSVGGKSTDTQYF
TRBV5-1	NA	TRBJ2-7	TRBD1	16	TGCGCCAGCAGGAAACACTGGGACAGAAGCTCCTACGAGCAGTACTTC	CASRKHWDRSSYEQYF
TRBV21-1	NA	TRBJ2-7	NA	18	TGTGCCAGCAGCCCCTTCCGATGTGAGCGGGAGGGCCGGGAGGAGCAGTACTTC	CASSPFRCEREGREEQYF
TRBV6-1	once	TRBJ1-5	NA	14	TGTGCCAGCAGTGAAGCGACAGCGGGTCAGCCCCAGCATTTT	CASSEATAGQPQHF
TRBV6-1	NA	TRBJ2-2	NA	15	TGTGCCAGCAGTGAAGGCCTGATCCACACCGGGGAGCTGTTTTTT	CASSEGLIHTGELFF
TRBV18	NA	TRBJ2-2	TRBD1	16	TGTGCCAGCTCACCTCCGGGACAGGGGTACACCGGGGAGCTGTTTTTT	CASSPPGQGYTGELFF
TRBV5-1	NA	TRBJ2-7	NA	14	TGCGCCAGCATGACGGGACATCGAAGCTACGAGCAGTACTTC	CASMTGHRSYEQYF
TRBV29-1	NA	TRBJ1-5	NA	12	TGCAGCGTTGGATCCGGCAATCAGCCCCAGCATTTT	CSVGSGNQPQHF
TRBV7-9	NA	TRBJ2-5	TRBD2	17	TGTGCCAGCAGTCCGGAAAGACTTAGCGGGAGAGGAGAGACCCAGTACTTC	CASSPERLSGRGETQYF
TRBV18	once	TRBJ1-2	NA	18	TGTGCCAGCTCACCACCGTCGGTGGGGCAACCTCTTAACTATGGCTACACCTTC	CASSPPSVGQPLNYGYTF
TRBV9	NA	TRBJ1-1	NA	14	TGTGCCAGCAGCGAAGGGTGGGCCCCCACTGAAGCTTTCTTT	CASSEGWAPTEAFF
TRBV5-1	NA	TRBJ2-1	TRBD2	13	TGCGCCAGCAGACTAGCGGGAGGCAATGAGCAGTTCTTC	CASRLAGGNEQFF
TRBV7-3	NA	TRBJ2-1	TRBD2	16	TGTGCCAGCAGCTTAACGTGGGCTAGCGGATACAATGAGCAGTTCTTC	CASSLTWASGYNEQFF
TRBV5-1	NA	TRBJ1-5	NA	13	TGCGCCAGCAGCTTGGACCCCGCTCAGCCCCAGCATTTT	CASSLDPAQPQHF
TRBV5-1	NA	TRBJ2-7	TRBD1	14	TGCGCCAGCAAGGGACAGGCCATCTCCTACGAGCAGTACTTC	CASKGQAISYEQYF
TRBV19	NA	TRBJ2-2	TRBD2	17	TGTGCCAGTAGTATAGTAGGAAGCGGGAGGGTCACCGGGGAGCTGTTTTTT	CASSIVGSGRVTGELFF
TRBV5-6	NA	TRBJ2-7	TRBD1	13	TGTGCCAGCAGTTCAGGGGGCTCCTACGAGCAGTACTTC	CASSSGGSYEQYF
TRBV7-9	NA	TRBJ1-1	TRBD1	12	TGTGCCAGCAGCCGCGACAGGGTGGAAGCTTTCTTT	CASSRDRVEAFF
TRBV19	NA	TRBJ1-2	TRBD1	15	TGTGCCAGTAGCTCCGGGACAGTCTACAACTATGGCTACACCTTC	CASSSGTVYNYGYTF
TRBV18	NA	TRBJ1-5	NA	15	TGTGCCAGCTCACCACAGGCAGACGGCCATAAGCCCCAGCATTTT	CASSPQADGHKPQHF
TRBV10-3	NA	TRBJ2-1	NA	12	TGTGCCATCAGGGACAGCGGAAATGAGCAGTTCTTC	CAIRDSGNEQFF
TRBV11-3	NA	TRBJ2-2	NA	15	TGTGCCAGCAGCTTTGGGGGGGCAGACACCGGGGAGCTGTTTTTT	CASSFGGADTGELFF
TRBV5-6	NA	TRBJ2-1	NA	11	TGTGCCAGCAGTTTGAACAATGAGCAGTTCTTC	CASSLNNEQFF
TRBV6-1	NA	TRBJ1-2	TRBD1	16	TGTGCCAGCAGTGAAGAGGGACAGCCCTCGTGGTTTGGCTACACCTTC	CASSEEGQPSWFGYTF
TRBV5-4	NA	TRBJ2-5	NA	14	TGTGCCAGCAGCCCTATGACAGGCGTAGAGACCCAGTACTTC	CASSPMTGVETQYF
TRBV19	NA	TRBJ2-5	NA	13	TGTGCCAGTAGTATAGGCAGGGAAGGGCCCCAGTACTTC	CASSIGREGPQYF
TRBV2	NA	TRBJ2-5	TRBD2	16	TGTGCCAGCAGTGGCATATCTGGCGGGAGGGGAGAGACCCAGTACTTC	CASSGISGGRGETQYF
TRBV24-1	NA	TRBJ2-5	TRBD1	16	TGTGCCACCAGTGATTACCCCCAAGGGGGCTTGGGGACCCAGTACTTC	CATSDYPQGGLGTQYF
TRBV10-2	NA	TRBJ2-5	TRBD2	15	TGCGCCAGCAGTAGGGTAGCGGGGGCCCAAGAGACCCAGTACTTC	CASSRVAGAQETQYF
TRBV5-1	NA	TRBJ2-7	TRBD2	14	TGCGCCAGCAGCTTGGCGGGAGGAAACTACGAGCAGTACTTC	CASSLAGGNYEQYF
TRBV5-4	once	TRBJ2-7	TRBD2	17	TGTGCCAGCAGCCCGGGACTAGCGGGAGCATCATCCTACGAGCAGTACTTC	CASSPGLAGASSYEQYF
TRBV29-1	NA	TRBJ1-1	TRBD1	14	TGCAGCGTTGGTAGGGGGCCCGGGAACACTGAAGCTTTCTTT	CSVGRGPGNTEAFF
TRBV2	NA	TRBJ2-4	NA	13	TGTGCCTCCGAAGAGGAGGCCAAAAACATTCAGTACTTC	CASEEEAKNIQYF
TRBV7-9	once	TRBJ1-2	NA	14	TGTGCCAGCAGCTTAACAGTCAGGGCGAGTGGCTACACCTTC	CASSLTVRASGYTF
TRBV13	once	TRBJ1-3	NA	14	TGTGCCAGCACCGACAGTGGGACTGGAAACACCATATATTTT	CASTDSGTGNTIYF
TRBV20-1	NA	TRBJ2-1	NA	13	TGCAGTGCTAGTCAGAGCTCCTACAATGAGCAGTTCTTC	CSASQSSYNEQFF
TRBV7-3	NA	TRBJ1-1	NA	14	TGTGCCAGCAGCCCAAGTAGGTTGACCACTGAAGCTTTCTTT	CASSPSRLTTEAFF
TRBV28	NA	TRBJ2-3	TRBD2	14	TGTGCCAGCTTCTTAGCGGGAGGTACAGATACGCAGTATTTT	CASFLAGGTDTQYF
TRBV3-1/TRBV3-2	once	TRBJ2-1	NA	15	TGTGCCAGCAGCCACCACTCACCCCGAGACAATGAGCAGTTCTTC	CASSHHSPRDNEQFF